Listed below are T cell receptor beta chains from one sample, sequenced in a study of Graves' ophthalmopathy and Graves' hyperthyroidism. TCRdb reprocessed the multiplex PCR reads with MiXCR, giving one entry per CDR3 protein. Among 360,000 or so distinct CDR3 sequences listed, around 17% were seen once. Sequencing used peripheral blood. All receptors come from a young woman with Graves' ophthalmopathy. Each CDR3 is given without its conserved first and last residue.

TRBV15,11,ATAGGWNTEAF
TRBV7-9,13,ASSPPGQGSGEAF
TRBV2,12,ASSEGQPQETQY
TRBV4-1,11,ASSQSGTRKQH
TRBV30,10,AWSARGSEAF
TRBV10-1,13,ASTSIIQENTEAF
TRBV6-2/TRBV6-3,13,ASRSSGTLAGELF
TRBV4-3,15,ASSQGGPYDRDYGYT
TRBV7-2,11,ASGQSVQETQY
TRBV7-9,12,ASSLEGSLTEAF
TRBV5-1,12,ASSFRTGTYEQY
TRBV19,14,ASSMRGLPGANVLT
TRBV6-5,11,ASSYDRDNEQY
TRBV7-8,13,ASSGGTSSGNTIY
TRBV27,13,ASSLFGAGGNTIY
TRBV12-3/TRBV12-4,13,ASRNTGRGAYEQY
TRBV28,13,ASSLFIAGGSAQY
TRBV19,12,ASGAGQGTGELF
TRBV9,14,ASSGGGSGAKNIQY
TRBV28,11,ASSSVPSYEQY
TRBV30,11,AWSRANTGELF
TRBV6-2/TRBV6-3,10,ASSYLGVAQH
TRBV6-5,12,ASSWSDQTYEQY
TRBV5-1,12,ASSLESRNTEAF
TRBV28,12,ASSAPTGEETQY
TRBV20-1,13,SARGLAGTTGELF
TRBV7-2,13,ASSLGLWSNTEAF
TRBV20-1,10,SAGRPSYEQY
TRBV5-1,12,ASSLRRLNTEAF
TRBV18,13,ASSPPSQSNTEAF
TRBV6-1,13,ASSALDGVNTEAF
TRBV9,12,ASSVARAKNIQY
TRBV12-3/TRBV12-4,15,ASKKGQLISGANVLT
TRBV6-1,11,ASSEWQGYEQY
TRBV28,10,ASRTMRETQY
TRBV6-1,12,ASSELGVSYEQY
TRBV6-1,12,ASSKGGLPYEQY
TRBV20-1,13,SARTSGPEQETQY
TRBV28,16,ASSPQAGNLAGGPFPY
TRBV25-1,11,ASSESPFDEQY
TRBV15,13,ATSREPKNNYGYT
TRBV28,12,ASTTSRGFTEAF
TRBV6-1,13,ASSEQGGITGELF
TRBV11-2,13,ASSPGLAGFWEQY
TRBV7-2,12,ASSLIRGRGPQY
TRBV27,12,ASSAPPSFYEQY
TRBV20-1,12,SARDSGSNQPQH
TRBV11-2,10,ASSRTMREQY